Below, 2 T cell receptor beta chains from the same sample are listed, as sequenced in a study of shared clonotypes between healthy human individuals. Sequenced by immunoSEQ multiplex PCR; TCRdb stores in-frame clones only, minus some. Among about 2 million clones, 85% to 95% were seen once, and the ten largest hold more than 0.1%. Sample: naive CD4+ T cells sorted from blood. Subset denoted: CD45RA+ positively selected. These receptors were collected from a man aged 18 to 30 in good health.

The chain joins TRBV5-8 to TRBJ1-2, with 8 nucleotides matching TRBD1. Trimming cost V 2 bases and J 3 bases; bases outside gene matches: 6. Germline CDR1 is SGHTS and CDR2 is YDEGEE. The CDR3 has 15 residues. This CDR3 reads CASSFPQGAYYGYTF. For the CDR3, the DNA is TGTGCCAGCAGCTTTCCGCAGGGGGCGTACTATGGCTACACCTTC.

V is TRBV11-3 and J is TRBJ2-5; 8 bases map to TRBD2. V lost 1 base to trimming and J lost 2 bases; unmatched junction nucleotides: 9. The germline V gene has CDR1 SGHNT and CDR2 YENEEA. The CDR3 sequence is 17 residues long. The CDR3 here is CASSLGLTGGTQETQYF. In DNA form, the CDR3 reads TGTGCCAGCAGCTTAGGATTAACGGGAGGGACACAAGAGACCCAGTACTTC.